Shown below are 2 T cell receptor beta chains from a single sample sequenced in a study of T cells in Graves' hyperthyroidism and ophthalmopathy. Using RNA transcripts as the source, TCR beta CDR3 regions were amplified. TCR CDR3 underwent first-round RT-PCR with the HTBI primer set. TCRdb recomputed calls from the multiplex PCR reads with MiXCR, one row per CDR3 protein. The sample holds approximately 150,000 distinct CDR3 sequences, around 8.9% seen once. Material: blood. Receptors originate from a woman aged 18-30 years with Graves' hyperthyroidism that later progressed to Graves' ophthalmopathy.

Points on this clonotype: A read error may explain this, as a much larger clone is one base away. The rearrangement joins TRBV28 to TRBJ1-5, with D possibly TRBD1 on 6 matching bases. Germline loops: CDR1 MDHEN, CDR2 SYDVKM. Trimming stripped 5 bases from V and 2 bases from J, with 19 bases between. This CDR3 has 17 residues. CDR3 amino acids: CASSPSQGLGGNQPQHF. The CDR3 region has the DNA TGTGCCAGCAGTCCCTCCCAGGGGCTCGGGGGCAATCAGCCCCAGCATTTT.

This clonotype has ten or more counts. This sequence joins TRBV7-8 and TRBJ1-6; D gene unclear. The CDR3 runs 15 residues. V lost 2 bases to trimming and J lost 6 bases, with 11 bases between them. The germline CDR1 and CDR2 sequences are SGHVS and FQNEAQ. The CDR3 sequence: CASSLQSTSNSPLHF. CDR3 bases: TGTGCCAGCAGCTTACAGTCTACCAGTAATTCACCCCTCCACTTT. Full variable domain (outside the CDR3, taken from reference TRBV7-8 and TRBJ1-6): GAGVSQSPRYKVAKRGQDVALRCDPISGHVSLFWYQQALGQGPEFLTYFQNEAQLDKSGLPSDRFFAERPEGSVSTLKIQRTQQEDSAVYLCASSLQSTSNSPLHFGNGTRLTVT.